The rows below give T cell receptor beta chains drawn from one sample of a study of blood T cell repertoires in COVID-19. Sequencing used immunoSEQ multiplex PCR; TCRdb keeps in-frame clones, though not all of them. The sample records about 310,000 clones, 85% to 90% being singletons. The sample consisted of PBMCs or T cells enriched from blood (not recorded which). These receptor sequences come from a woman under 30 with acute COVID-19. CDR3s include the opening cysteine and the closing phenylalanine or tryptophan. The D gene is left open where the match is weak. Clone sizes are given selectively: once, few, many, or a class where the clone is expanded.

NA	TRBJ2-1	NA	TRBV28	TGTGCCAGCAGTTTATCTCCAGCGACTACATACAATGAGCAGTTCTTC	CASSLSPATTYNEQFF
NA	TRBJ2-5	NA	TRBV28	TGTGCCAGCATTCCGCGGGGTTATCAAGAGACCCAGTACTTC	CASIPRGYQETQYF
NA	TRBJ1-1	NA	TRBV19	TGTGCCAGTAGTATCGCGACAGCTGAAGCTTTCTTT	CASSIATAEAFF
TRBD1	TRBJ2-5	NA	TRBV28	TGTGCCAGCAGCCCTACCGGGACAGTATTTCAAGAGACCCAGTACTTC	CASSPTGTVFQETQYF
NA	TRBJ1-2	NA	TRBV2	TGTGCCAGCAGTGAAGCGCCTGAGGCCTATGGCTACACCTTC	CASSEAPEAYGYTF
TRBD1	TRBJ2-7	NA	TRBV24-1	TGTGCCACCAGCAAGACAGGGGGGTACGAGCAGTACTTC	CATSKTGGYEQYF
TRBD1	TRBJ2-5	NA	TRBV11-3	TGTGCCAGCAGCCCCGGGACAGGGGACCAAGAGACCCAGTACTTC	CASSPGTGDQETQYF
NA	TRBJ2-3	NA	TRBV6-5	TGTGCCAGCAGGACGACTTTGGAAGGAGATACGCAGTATTTT	CASRTTLEGDTQYF
TRBD2	TRBJ2-5	NA	TRBV7-3	TGTGCCAGCAGCCCCGTAGGGGGACTAGGGGAGACCCAGTACTTC	CASSPVGGLGETQYF
NA	TRBJ1-2	once	TRBV10-3	TGTGCCATCAGTGAGGGGACATATGGCTACACCTTC	CAISEGTYGYTF
NA	TRBJ2-7	NA	TRBV19	TGTGCCAGTAGCAGTCAAACCTACGAGCAGTACTTC	CASSSQTYEQYF
NA	TRBJ1-1	NA	TRBV3-1/TRBV3-2	TGTGCCAGCAGCCAGGCCAGGGGCGCTGTAGCTTTCTTT	CASSQARGAVAFF
NA	TRBJ1-3	NA	TRBV12-5	TGTGCTAGTGGTTTGCGGGGAAACACCATATATTTT	CASGLRGNTIYF
TRBD1	TRBJ1-4	NA	TRBV14	TGTGCCAGCAGCCTCCGGGACAGGCCCAGAAAACTGTTTTTT	CASSLRDRPRKLFF
TRBD2	TRBJ2-2	NA	TRBV5-8	TGTGCCAGCAGCTTGGGTGCTAGCGGGAAGGCCGGGGAGCTGTTTTTT	CASSLGASGKAGELFF
TRBD1	TRBJ1-3	once	TRBV2	TGTGCCAGCGGCAAACAGGGGGCGAGTGGAAACACCATATATTTT	CASGKQGASGNTIYF
NA	TRBJ1-6	NA	TRBV6-5	TGTGCCAGCAGTTACTCGGGCCCGGGGAACTCACCCCTCCACTTT	CASSYSGPGNSPLHF
NA	TRBJ1-1	few	TRBV6-5	TGTGCCAGCGCACTAGAGAAGTGGGGCACTGAAGCTTTCTTT	CASALEKWGTEAFF
TRBD2	TRBJ2-1	NA	TRBV5-6	TGTGCCAGCAGCTTGGCCCGCCTAGCGGGAGTACTTGAGGCCAATGAGCAGTTCTTC	CASSLARLAGVLEANEQFF
NA	TRBJ2-1	NA	TRBV10-3	TGTGCCATCAGTTACAGGGAGGGGGGTGAGCAGTTCTTC	CAISYREGGEQFF
TRBD1	TRBJ1-3	NA	TRBV5-3	TGTGCCAACCACAGGGGGTACGGAAACACCATATATTTT	CANHRGYGNTIYF
TRBD1	TRBJ1-5	NA	TRBV28	TGTGCCAGCAGCCGACCAGGACAGGCTAGGTTTAGCAATCAGCCCCAGCATTTT	CASSRPGQARFSNQPQHF
NA	TRBJ1-3	NA	TRBV5-5	TGTGCCAGCAGTCTCGGGGGAAACACCATATATTTT	CASSLGGNTIYF
NA	TRBJ1-1	NA	TRBV9	TGTGCCAGCAGCGTAATCGGACATGTTAACACTGAAGCTTTCTTT	CASSVIGHVNTEAFF
NA	TRBJ2-7	NA	TRBV4-2	TGTGCCAGCAGCCAAGATTGGGGGGACCGCAGCTACGAGCAGTACTTC	CASSQDWGDRSYEQYF
NA	TRBJ1-4	NA	TRBV5-1	TGCGCCAGCAGCCCGTCAGGGAAACTTAAGGAAAAACTGTTTTTT	CASSPSGKLKEKLFF
NA	TRBJ2-7	NA	TRBV11-3	TGTGCCAGCACTGGGCAGGGTGACGAGCAGTACTTC	CASTGQGDEQYF
NA	TRBJ1-1	once	TRBV28	TGTGCCAGCAGTTCAATAGTGAACACTGAAGCTTTCTTT	CASSSIVNTEAFF
NA	TRBJ2-7	NA	TRBV27	TGTGCCAGCAGTCCTGAGGGGGGAGGGCTGAGCGAGCAGTACTTC	CASSPEGGGLSEQYF
TRBD1	TRBJ1-2	once	TRBV6-5	TGTGCCAGCAGTCGGCCTCCGGGACAGGGCTATGGCTACACCTTC	CASSRPPGQGYGYTF
NA	TRBJ1-5	once	TRBV18	TGTGCCAGCTCACCATTGCAGGGGAACAATCAGCCCCAGCATTTT	CASSPLQGNNQPQHF
NA	TRBJ2-3	NA	TRBV19	TGTGCCTCCGGCAGGGTAGCGGCCTCCGATACGCAGTATTTT	CASGRVAASDTQYF
NA	TRBJ1-2	NA	TRBV28	TGTGCCAGCAGCCCAGGCGACTATGGCTACACCTTC	CASSPGDYGYTF
NA	TRBJ1-6	NA	TRBV6-5	TGTGCCAGCATGGGGGGCTATAATTCACCCCTCCACTTT	CASMGGYNSPLHF
TRBD1	TRBJ1-4	NA	TRBV25-1	TGTGCCAGCAGTGTCCGACAGGGGTCAACTAATGAAAAACTGTTTTTT	CASSVRQGSTNEKLFF
TRBD2	TRBJ2-3	NA	TRBV7-6	TGTGCCAGCAGCTTAGGTCTAGCGGTAAACACAGATACGCAGTATTTT	CASSLGLAVNTDTQYF
NA	TRBJ1-1	NA	TRBV20-1	TGCAGTGCTAGTGGATACCCCGGCGGGGAAGCTTTCTTT	CSASGYPGGEAFF
NA	TRBJ1-1	once	TRBV6-5	TGTGCCAGCAGTATCCGGACAGTATCTTCTGAAGCTTTCTTT	CASSIRTVSSEAFF
TRBD1	TRBJ1-5	NA	TRBV28	TGTGCCAGCAGTTTAAGGGACAGGGATCAGCCCCAGCATTTT	CASSLRDRDQPQHF
NA	TRBJ2-6	once	TRBV18	TGTGCCAGCTCACCAGAGGAGGGTACTGGGGCCAACGTCCTGACTTTC	CASSPEEGTGANVLTF
NA	TRBJ2-5	NA	TRBV3-1/TRBV3-2	TGTGCCAGCAGCCCAGACTTGCAAGAGACCCAGTACTTC	CASSPDLQETQYF
TRBD2	TRBJ2-5	NA	TRBV5-4	TGTGCCAGCAGAGAGCCGGGACTAGCGGAAGAGACCCAGTACTTC	CASREPGLAEETQYF
NA	TRBJ2-1	NA	TRBV24-1	TGTGCCACCAGTGATTTCCGGGGACATACCTACAATGAGCAGTTCTTC	CATSDFRGHTYNEQFF
NA	TRBJ2-5	NA	TRBV5-8	TGTGCCAGCAGCTCTTTTAGGGGTCTCCAGTACTTC	CASSSFRGLQYF
NA	TRBJ1-4	NA	TRBV7-2	TGTGCCAGCAGTCGCCAGGGTGGACACGAAAAACTGTTTTTT	CASSRQGGHEKLFF
TRBD2	TRBJ2-3	NA	TRBV7-8	TGTGCCAGCAGCCCACTAGCGGGAGGGCCGATGGATACGCAGTATTTT	CASSPLAGGPMDTQYF
NA	TRBJ2-3	NA	TRBV10-3	TGTGCCATCGAAGGGGGGAGGGAAGATACGCAGTATTTT	CAIEGGREDTQYF
NA	TRBJ2-7	NA	TRBV7-9	TGTGCCAGCAGCTTGACAGGCTCAGACGAGCAGTACTTC	CASSLTGSDEQYF
NA	TRBJ2-2	NA	TRBV3-1/TRBV3-2	TGTGCCAGCAGCCGCTCGGGAGCTGCGGGCGGGGAGCTGTTTTTT	CASSRSGAAGGELFF
TRBD1	TRBJ2-3	NA	TRBV7-9	TGTGCCAGCAGCCGTATGACAGGGGGCGCTTGGGATACGCAGTATTTT	CASSRMTGGAWDTQYF
NA	TRBJ1-1	once	TRBV19	TGTGCCAGTAGTATAGAAGGGGGAACAGGGCGGGCTTTCTTT	CASSIEGGTGRAFF
TRBD2	TRBJ2-1	NA	TRBV20-1	TGCAGTGCTAGTCAAGCGGGAGGAATCGCACACAATGAGCAGTTCTTC	CSASQAGGIAHNEQFF
TRBD1	TRBJ2-1	NA	TRBV29-1	TGCAGCGTTGAATTCGGACAGGGGTTTCCACAGTTCTTC	CSVEFGQGFPQFF
NA	TRBJ1-5	NA	TRBV24-1	TGTGCCACCTCAAACGCGGGGTATGATCAGCCCCAGCATTTT	CATSNAGYDQPQHF
TRBD1	TRBJ2-5	NA	TRBV3-1/TRBV3-2	TGTGCCAGCAGCCACTCAGGGGGCGCGGAGACCCAGTACTTC	CASSHSGGAETQYF